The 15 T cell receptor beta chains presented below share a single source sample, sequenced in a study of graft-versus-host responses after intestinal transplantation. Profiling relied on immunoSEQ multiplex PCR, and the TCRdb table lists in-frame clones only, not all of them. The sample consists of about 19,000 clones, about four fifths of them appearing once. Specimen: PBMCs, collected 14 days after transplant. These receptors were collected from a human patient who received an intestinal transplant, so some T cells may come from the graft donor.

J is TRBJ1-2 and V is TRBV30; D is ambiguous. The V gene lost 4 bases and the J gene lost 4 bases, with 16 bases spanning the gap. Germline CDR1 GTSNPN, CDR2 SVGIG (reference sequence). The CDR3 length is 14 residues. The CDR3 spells CAWTPSVRIYGYTF. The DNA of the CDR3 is TGTGCCTGGACCCCATCGGTCAGGATCTATGGCTACACCTTC.

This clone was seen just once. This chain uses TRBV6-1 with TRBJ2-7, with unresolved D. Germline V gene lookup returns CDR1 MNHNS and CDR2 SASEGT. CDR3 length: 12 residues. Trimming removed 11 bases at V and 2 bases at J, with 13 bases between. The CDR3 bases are TGTGCCCTTTCGGACGGCGCCTACGAGCAGTACTTC. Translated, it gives CALSDGAYEQYF.

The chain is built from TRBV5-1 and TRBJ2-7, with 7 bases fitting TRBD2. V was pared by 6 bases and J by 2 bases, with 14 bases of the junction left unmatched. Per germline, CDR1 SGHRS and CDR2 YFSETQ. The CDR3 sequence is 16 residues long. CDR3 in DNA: TGCGCCAGCACCCTAATTGCGGGGGTTAAGACCTACGAGCAGTACTTC. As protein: CASTLIAGVKTYEQYF.

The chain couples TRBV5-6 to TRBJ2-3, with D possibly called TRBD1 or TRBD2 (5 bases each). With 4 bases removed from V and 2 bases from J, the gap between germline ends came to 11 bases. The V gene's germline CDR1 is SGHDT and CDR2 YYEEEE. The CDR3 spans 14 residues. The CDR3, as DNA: TGTGCCAGCAGCCCGGGACGTTACACAGATACGCAGTATTTT. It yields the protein CASSPGRYTDTQYF. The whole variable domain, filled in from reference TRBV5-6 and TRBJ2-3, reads DAGVTQSPTHLIKTRGQQVTLRCSPKSGHDTVSWYQQALGQGPQFIFQYYEEEERQRGNFPDRFSGHQFPNYSSELNVNALLLGDSALYLCASSPGRYTDTQYFGPGTRLTVL.

As DNA, the CDR3 is TGTGCCAGCAGCTTACAATTACTAGACTCCTCCCCAGATACGCAGTATTTT. Translated, it gives CASSLQLLDSSPDTQYF. The chain recombines TRBV7-3 with TRBJ2-3; D might be TRBD2 (5 bases). CDR3 length equals 17 residues. CDR1 is SGHTA, CDR2 FQGTGA, per germline. Between the trimmed V and J ends, which lost 2 bases and 4 bases, there was a span of 19 bases.

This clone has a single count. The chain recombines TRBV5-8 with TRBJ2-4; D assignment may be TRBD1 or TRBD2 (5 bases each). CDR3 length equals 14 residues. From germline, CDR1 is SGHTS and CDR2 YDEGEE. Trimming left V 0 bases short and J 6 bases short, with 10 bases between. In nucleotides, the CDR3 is TGTGCCAGCAGCTTGGCGGGGCCTACAAACATTCAGTACTTC. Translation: CASSLAGPTNIQYF. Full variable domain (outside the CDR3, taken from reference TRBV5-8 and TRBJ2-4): EAGVTQSPTHLIKTRGQQATLRCSPISGHTSVYWYQQALGLGLQFLLWYDEGEERNRGNFPPRFSGRQFPNYSSELNVNALELEDSALYLCASSLAGPTNIQYFGAGTRLSVL.

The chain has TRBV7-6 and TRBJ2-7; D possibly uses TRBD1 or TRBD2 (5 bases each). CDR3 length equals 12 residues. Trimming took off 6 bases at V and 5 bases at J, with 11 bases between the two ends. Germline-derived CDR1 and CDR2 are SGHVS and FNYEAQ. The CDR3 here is CASRGWGNEQYF. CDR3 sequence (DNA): TGTGCCAGCAGGGGGTGGGGGAACGAGCAGTACTTC.

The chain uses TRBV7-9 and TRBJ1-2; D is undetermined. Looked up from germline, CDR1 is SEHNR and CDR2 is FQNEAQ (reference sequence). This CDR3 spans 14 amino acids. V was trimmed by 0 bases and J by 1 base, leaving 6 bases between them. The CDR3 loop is CASSLAGDNYGYTF. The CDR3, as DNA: TGTGCCAGCAGCTTAGCCGGGGATAACTATGGCTACACCTTC.

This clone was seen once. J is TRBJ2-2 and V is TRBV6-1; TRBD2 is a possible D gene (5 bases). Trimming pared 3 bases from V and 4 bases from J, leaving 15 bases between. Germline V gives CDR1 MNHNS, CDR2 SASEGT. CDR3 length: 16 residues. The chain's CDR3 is CASSDGIGDITGELFF. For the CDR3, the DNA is TGTGCCAGCAGTGACGGGATAGGAGACATCACCGGGGAGCTGTTTTTT.

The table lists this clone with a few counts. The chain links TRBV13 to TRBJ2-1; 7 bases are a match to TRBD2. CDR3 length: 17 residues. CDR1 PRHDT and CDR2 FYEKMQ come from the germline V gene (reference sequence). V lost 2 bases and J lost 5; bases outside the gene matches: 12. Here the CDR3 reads CASSLLAGEAVHNEQFF. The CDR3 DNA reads TGTGCCAGCAGCTTACTGGCGGGAGAGGCGGTCCACAATGAGCAGTTCTTC.

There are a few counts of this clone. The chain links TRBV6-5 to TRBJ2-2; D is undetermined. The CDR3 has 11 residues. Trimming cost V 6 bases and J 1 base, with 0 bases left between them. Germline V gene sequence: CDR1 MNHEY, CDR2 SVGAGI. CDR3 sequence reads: CASRNTGELFF. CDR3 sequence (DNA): TGTGCCAGCAGGAACACCGGGGAGCTGTTTTTT.

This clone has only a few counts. CDR3 in amino acids: CAARRAAEEETQYF. For the CDR3, the DNA is TGTGCCGCCCGACGGGCCGCAGAAGAAGAGACCCAGTACTTC. The chain links TRBV7-6 to TRBJ2-5; D is unresolved. In germline, CDR1 is SGHVS, CDR2 FNYEAQ. The CDR3 is 14 amino acids. V lost 11 bases and J lost 3, with 19 bases in between.

In DNA form, the CDR3 reads TGTGCCATCAGTGAGGACGCCGGGGAGCTGTTTTTT. It specifies CAISEDAGELFF. The chain links TRBV10-3 to TRBJ2-2; D gene unclear. Trimming left V 2 bases short and J 6 bases short, with 4 bases between. The CDR3 sequence is 12 residues long. Germline loops: CDR1 ENHRY, CDR2 SYGVKD.

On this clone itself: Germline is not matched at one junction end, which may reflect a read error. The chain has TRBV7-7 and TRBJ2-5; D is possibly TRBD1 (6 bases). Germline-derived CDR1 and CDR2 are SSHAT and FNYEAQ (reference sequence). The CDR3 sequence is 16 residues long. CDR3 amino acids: CASSSFRRGCQETQYF. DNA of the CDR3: TGTGCTAGCAGCTCATTCCGAAGGGGGTGTCAAGAGACCCAGTACTTC.

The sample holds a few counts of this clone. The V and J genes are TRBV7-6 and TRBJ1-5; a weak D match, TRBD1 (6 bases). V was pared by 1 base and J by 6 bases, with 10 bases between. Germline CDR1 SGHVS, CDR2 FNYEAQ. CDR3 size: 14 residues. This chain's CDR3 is CASSLEDSAQPQHF. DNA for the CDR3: TGTGCCAGCAGCTTAGAGGACAGTGCTCAGCCCCAGCATTTT.